This T cell receptor beta chain is drawn from a study of blood T cell repertoires in COVID-19. About the study: T cells, B-cell-depleted T cells, or PBMCs provided the cDNA or gDNA that served as material.

In its sample, this clone was seen a few times. Authors' methods: Researchers report that nucleated cell counts were estimated from reference gene primer amplification. Profiled with immunoSEQ multiplex PCR; TCRdb holds only in-frame clones, not every one. V and J calls plus clone size are reproduced from that table; the DNA served to infer D and trimming. The top ten hold roughly 2.8% of the sample, which has 170,000 or so clones, approximately 88% seen once. Germline-derived CDR1 and CDR2 are LNHDA and SQIVND (reference sequence). The CDR3 contains 13 residues. The germline V and J ends were trimmed by 2 bases and 7 bases, with 11 bases remaining between them.

The source is a woman aged 60 to 75 with acute or convalescent COVID-19. Material for sequencing was peripheral blood. The chain employs TRBV19 and TRBJ1-2; tentatively, D is TRBD1 (5 bases). The CDR3 protein is CASSITQASGYTF. The CDR3 DNA follows: TGTGCCAGTAGTATAACACAGGCAAGTGGCTACACCTTC.